One sample yielded the 14 T cell receptor beta chains listed below, sequenced in a study of blood T cells in healthy people across ages. The second PCR ran about 6 to 12 cycles with a sample-barcoded 5' primer and J-beta primers. TCRdb processed the 5' RACE reads anew with MiXCR; each CDR3 protein has one entry. Among about 1.4 million distinct CDR3 sequences, 59% were seen once, and the ten largest hold 6.5% to 8%. Sequencing input: blood. The receptors stem from a young man in good health.

V usage is TRBV4-1 and J usage is TRBJ2-3, with D possibly called TRBD1 or TRBD2 (5 bases each). CDR3 length: 17 residues. Trimming removed 0 bases at V and 2 bases at J, with 15 bases between. Germline lookup yields CDR1 MGHRA and CDR2 YSYEKL. In DNA, the CDR3 is TGCGCCAGCAGCCAAGATTTGGACGCAGGGACCACAGATACGCAGTATTTT. Translating it yields CASSQDLDAGTTDTQYF.

J is TRBJ2-4 and V is TRBV12-3 or TRBV12-4; D not certain. With 5 bases removed from V and 2 bases from J, the gap between germline ends came to 4 bases. This CDR3 region has 12 residues. This CDR3 reads CASSLSKNIQYF. The CDR3 DNA is TGTGCCAGCAGTCTCTCCAAAAACATTCAGTACTTC.

The gene calls are TRBV12-3 or TRBV12-4 and TRBJ2-2; 10 bases match TRBD2. Trimming took 7 bases from V and 4 from J; bases not matched to a gene: 15. This CDR3 is 18 amino acids long. This CDR3 is CASKVSGRALLGTGELFF. The CDR3 DNA reads as TGTGCCAGCAAAGTAAGCGGGAGGGCCCTTCTCGGCACCGGGGAGCTGTTTTTT.

V and J are TRBV6-2 or TRBV6-3 and TRBJ2-1; 11 positions match TRBD2. CDR1 is MNHEY and CDR2 is SVGEGT in the germline V gene. The V gene end was trimmed by 6 bases and the J gene end by 4 bases; junction bases not matched to a gene: 14. This CDR3 spans 18 amino acids. The CDR3 nucleotides are TGTGCCAGCAGCCCCATATTACTAGCGGGGGACATATACAATGAGCAGTTCTTC. It translates to CASSPILLAGDIYNEQFF.

The chain recombines TRBV3-1 with TRBJ2-1; D remains ambiguous. The CDR3 loop spans 14 amino acids. CDR1 and CDR2 (germline): LGHDT, YNNKEL (reference sequence). V was trimmed by 1 base and J by 7 bases, leaving 11 bases between them. CDR3 sequence: CASSQAASNNEQFF. In DNA, the CDR3 is TGTGCCAGCAGCCAAGCGGCGTCTAATAATGAGCAGTTCTTC.

DNA of the CDR3: TGCGCCAGCAGCCGCGGGACAGTCCCAGATACGCAGTATTTT. This translates into CASSRGTVPDTQYF. The rearrangement links TRBV4-1 to TRBJ2-3; TRBD1 might be the D (7 bases). CDR3 length: 14 residues. Per germline, CDR1 MGHRA and CDR2 YSYEKL. V was clipped by 4 bases and J by 4 bases, with 12 bases between them.

The chain has TRBV13 and TRBJ1-1, with 9 positions matching TRBD1. CDR3 size: 14 residues. V shed 8 bases and J 3 bases; nucleotides not matched to a gene: 7. CDR1 is PRHDT, CDR2 FYEKMQ, per germline (reference sequence). CDR3 sequence (DNA): TGTGCCAGCGGTATATGGGACAGGGACACTGAAGCTTTCTTT. It yields the protein CASGIWDRDTEAFF.

This clonotype has only a few counts. The V and J genes are TRBV7-2 and TRBJ2-3; no definite D call. Trimming took off 7 bases at V and 11 bases at J, with 22 bases between the two ends. CDR3 length equals 14 residues. Germline CDR1 SGHTA, CDR2 FQGNSA. The CDR3 sequence is CASNQLGFPFRQYF. The CDR3, as DNA: TGTGCCAGCAACCAGCTCGGATTTCCTTTTAGGCAGTATTTT.

V gene TRBV12-3 or TRBV12-4 combines with J gene TRBJ2-5; D not resolved. V dropped 6 bases and J dropped 4 bases, with 9 bases sitting between them. The CDR3 contains 12 residues. For the CDR3, the DNA is TGTGCCAGCAGAGGTCCGGGAGAGACCCAGTACTTC. Translated: CASRGPGETQYF.

This clonotype has only a few counts. The J gene is TRBJ2-7, the V gene TRBV20-1; D call uncertain. Looked up from germline, CDR1 is DFQATT and CDR2 is SNEGSKA (reference sequence). This CDR3 is built from 14 residues. V was cut by 3 bases and J by 5 bases, with 17 bases left in between. CDR3 region: CSASPVTYLDEQYF. The CDR3 region has the DNA TGCAGTGCTAGCCCTGTCACCTACCTGGACGAGCAGTACTTC.

J is TRBJ2-7 and V is TRBV25-1, with a tentative D call TRBD2 (7 bases). The V end was cut by 6 bases, the J end by 2 bases, with 14 bases between. CDR3 size: 14 residues. Germline CDR1 and CDR2: MGHDK and SYGVNS. This chain's CDR3 is CASRGAGAPYEQYF. The CDR3 nucleotides are TGTGCCAGCAGGGGGGCGGGGGCTCCCTACGAGCAGTACTTC.

With respect to this clonotype: The junction departs from germline at one end; a sequencing error may be responsible. The chain joins TRBV4-1 to TRBJ2-1; D remains unclear. The CDR3 is 14 amino acids. Germline V gene data show CDR1 as MGHRA and CDR2 as YSYEKL. CDR3 in amino acids: CASSQEVVSSERFF. DNA for the CDR3: TGCGCCAGCAGCCAAGAGGTAGTAAGTTCTGAGCGGTTCTTC.

This clonotype has just a few counts. The chain recombines TRBV3-1 with TRBJ1-5, with 8 bases aligning to TRBD1. CDR3 length equals 17 residues. Germline V gene lookup returns CDR1 LGHDT and CDR2 YNNKEL (reference sequence). Trimming removed 0 bases from V and 2 bases from J; junction bases left unmatched: 6. CDR3 protein: CASSQDAGQAGNQPQHF. CDR3 coding DNA: TGTGCCAGCAGCCAAGATGCGGGACAGGCCGGCAATCAGCCCCAGCATTTT.

This clonotype has a handful of counts. The chain is built from TRBV12-3 or TRBV12-4 and TRBJ2-1; D unclear. The CDR3 extends over 13 amino acids. Trimming removed 8 bases from V and 2 bases from J, with 10 bases in between. The CDR3: CASRDLPYNEQFF. The CDR3 nucleotides read TGTGCCAGCCGAGACTTACCCTACAATGAGCAGTTCTTC.